A selection of T cell receptor beta chains follows, all from one sample in a study of vaccination and CD4 T cells after COVID-19. TCRdb called the PCR reads again in MiXCR, with one record for every CDR3 protein. The sample holds 9,500 to 12,000 distinct CDR3 sequences, roughly 63% seen once. Antigens of these TCRs are unknown. Sequenced material: CD4+ T cells from blood, cultured in vitro. These receptors originate from a human donor who had recovered from COVID-19. Both conserved end residues are part of each CDR3. D genes are given only for firm matches. Not all rows give a size; the values are once, few, many and, for expanded clones, a class.

J: TRBJ2-7; size: few; D: .; V: TRBV4-2; length: 15; DNA: TGTGCCAGCAGCCGAAGCGGGACAGGCGACTACGAGCAGTACTTC; CDR3: CASSRSGTGDYEQYF
J: TRBJ1-2; size: .; D: .; V: TRBV7-9; length: 15; DNA: TGTGCCAGCAGCTTACAAGGGACGGACTACTATGGCTACACCTTC; CDR3: CASSLQGTDYYGYTF
J: TRBJ1-3; size: .; D: TRBD1; V: TRBV7-8; length: 16; DNA: TGTGCCAGCAGCTTCGGACAGGTGGTTTCTGGAAACACCATATATTTT; CDR3: CASSFGQVVSGNTIYF
J: TRBJ1-1; size: few; D: .; V: TRBV6-2/TRBV6-3; length: 15; DNA: TGTGCCAGCAGTTATGCGGCGGCTCTGAACACTGAAGCTTTCTTT; CDR3: CASSYAAALNTEAFF
J: TRBJ1-1; size: .; D: TRBD1; V: TRBV5-4; length: 14; DNA: TGTGCCAGCAGCCGACAGGGATCGGGGACTGAAGCTTTCTTT; CDR3: CASSRQGSGTEAFF
J: TRBJ2-3; size: .; D: .; V: TRBV7-9; length: 14; DNA: TGTGCCAGCAGCTTCAGACAGAACACAGATACGCAGTATTTT; CDR3: CASSFRQNTDTQYF
J: TRBJ1-5; size: .; D: .; V: TRBV2; length: 16; DNA: TGTGCCAGCAGTGGTAGACAGGTTTATAGCAATCAGCCCCAGCATTTT; CDR3: CASSGRQVYSNQPQHF
J: TRBJ2-2; size: few; D: .; V: TRBV20-1; length: 13; DNA: TGCAGTGCTCAGAGCGGGCGTCTCGGGGAGCTGTTTTTT; CDR3: CSAQSGRLGELFF
J: TRBJ2-2; size: .; D: .; V: TRBV19; length: 11; DNA: TGTGCCAGTAGAAACACCGGGGAGCTGTTTTTT; CDR3: CASRNTGELFF
J: TRBJ1-5; size: .; D: .; V: TRBV2; length: 13; DNA: TGTGCCAGCGTCGGGTCAGTTAATCAGCCCCAGCATTTT; CDR3: CASVGSVNQPQHF
J: TRBJ2-7; size: .; D: .; V: TRBV7-2; length: 17; DNA: TGTGCCAGCAGCTTAGTTGGACTCCGGGACGGAGCACAAGATCAGTACTTC; CDR3: CASSLVGLRDGAQDQYF
J: TRBJ1-2; size: few; D: .; V: TRBV20-1; length: 15; DNA: TGCAGTGCTGGACGCGGGGCTCACCGCCAGGACGGCTACACCTTC; CDR3: CSAGRGAHRQDGYTF
J: TRBJ2-7; size: .; D: .; V: TRBV2; length: 11; DNA: TGTGCCAGCAGCAGGGAGTACGAGCAGTACTTC; CDR3: CASSREYEQYF
J: TRBJ2-2; size: .; D: .; V: TRBV14; length: 14; DNA: TGTGCCAGCAGCCAAAGGCCAGGCACCGGGGAGCTGTTTTTT; CDR3: CASSQRPGTGELFF
J: TRBJ2-1; size: .; D: TRBD2; V: TRBV12-3/TRBV12-4; length: 15; DNA: TGTGCCAGCAGCTTAGCGGGGGGATCTTGGGATGAGCAGTTCTTC; CDR3: CASSLAGGSWDEQFF
J: TRBJ2-2; size: few; D: .; V: TRBV27; length: 15; DNA: TGTGCCAGCAGTAACACCAGACTCATAACCGGGGAGCTGTTTTTT; CDR3: CASSNTRLITGELFF
J: TRBJ2-6; size: .; D: .; V: TRBV11-3; length: 15; DNA: TGTGCCAGCAGCTTAAGGGGGGCAGGGGCCAACGTCCTGACTTTC; CDR3: CASSLRGAGANVLTF
J: TRBJ1-1; size: .; D: .; V: TRBV6-2/TRBV6-3; length: 13; DNA: TGTGCCAGCAGTTACCCAACAGGGATGGAAGCTTTCTTT; CDR3: CASSYPTGMEAFF
J: TRBJ2-7; size: .; D: .; V: TRBV7-2; length: 13; DNA: TGTGCCAGCAGCCGGTCCCCGACCTACGAGCAGTACTTC; CDR3: CASSRSPTYEQYF
J: TRBJ2-5; size: few; D: TRBD2; V: TRBV7-2; length: 16; DNA: TGTGCCAGCAGCTTTTCTAGCGGGATTCGGGGGGAGACCCAGTACTTC; CDR3: CASSFSSGIRGETQYF
J: TRBJ1-5; size: .; D: TRBD1; V: TRBV6-1; length: 14; DNA: TGTGCCAGCAGTCGACAGGGCGCCAATCAGCCCCAGCATTTT; CDR3: CASSRQGANQPQHF
J: TRBJ2-3; size: few; D: .; V: TRBV20-1; length: 13; DNA: TGCAGTGCCAATTCGGAATTCACAGATACGCAGTATTTT; CDR3: CSANSEFTDTQYF
J: TRBJ2-7; size: .; D: .; V: TRBV6-1; length: 16; DNA: TGTGCCAGCAGACCCCAGGCCAATACAGTCCCCTACGAGCAGTACTTC; CDR3: CASRPQANTVPYEQYF
J: TRBJ2-6; size: .; D: .; V: TRBV4-3; length: 17; DNA: TGCGCCAGCAGTCTCGAGCCGGGAATCTCTGGGGCCAACGTCCTGACTTTC; CDR3: CASSLEPGISGANVLTF
J: TRBJ2-5; size: few; D: .; V: TRBV5-4; length: 14; DNA: TGTGCCAGCAGTACCGGGACATTCCAAGAGACCCAGTACTTC; CDR3: CASSTGTFQETQYF